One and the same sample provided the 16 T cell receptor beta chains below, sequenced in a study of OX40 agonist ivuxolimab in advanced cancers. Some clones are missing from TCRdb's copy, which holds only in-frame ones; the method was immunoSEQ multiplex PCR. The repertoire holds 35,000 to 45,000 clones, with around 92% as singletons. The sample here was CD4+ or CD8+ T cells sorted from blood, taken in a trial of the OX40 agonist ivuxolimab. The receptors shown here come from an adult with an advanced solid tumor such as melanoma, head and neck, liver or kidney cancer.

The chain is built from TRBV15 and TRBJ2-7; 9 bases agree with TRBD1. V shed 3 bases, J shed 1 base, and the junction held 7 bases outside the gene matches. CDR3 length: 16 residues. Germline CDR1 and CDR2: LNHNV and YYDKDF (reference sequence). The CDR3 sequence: CATSRDRTGASYEQYF. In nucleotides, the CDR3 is TGTGCCACCAGCAGGGACAGGACAGGGGCGTCCTACGAGCAGTACTTC. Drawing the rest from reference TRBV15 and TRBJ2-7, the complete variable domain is DAMVIQNPRYQVTQFGKPVTLSCSQTLNHNVMYWYQQKSSQAPKLLFHYYDKDFNNEADTPDNFQSRRPNTSFCFLDIRSPGLGDTAMYLCATSRDRTGASYEQYFGPGTRLTVT.

Written as DNA, the CDR3 is TGTGCCAGCACCACCCCAGGAGGGTCATGGTATGGCTACACCTTC. Amino acid sequence: CASTTPGGSWYGYTF. This chain uses TRBV28 with TRBJ1-2; D ambiguous. From germline, CDR1 is MDHEN and CDR2 SYDVKM. This CDR3 region has 15 residues. The germline V and J ends were trimmed by 7 bases and 5 bases, with 20 bases remaining between them.

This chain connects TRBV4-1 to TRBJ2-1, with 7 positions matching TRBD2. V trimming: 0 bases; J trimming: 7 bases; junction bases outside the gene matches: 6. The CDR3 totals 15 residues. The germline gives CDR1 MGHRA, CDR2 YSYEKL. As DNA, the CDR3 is TGCGCCAGCAGCCAAGATACTCAACTAGCGAATGAGCAGTTCTTC. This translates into CASSQDTQLANEQFF.

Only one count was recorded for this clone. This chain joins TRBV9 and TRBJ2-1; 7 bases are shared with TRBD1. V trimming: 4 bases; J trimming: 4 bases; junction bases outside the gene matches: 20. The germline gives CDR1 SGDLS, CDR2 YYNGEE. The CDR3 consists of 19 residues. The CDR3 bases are TGTGCCAGCAGCCGCAGGTTAGAGATAAACCGGGACAGTTACAATGAGCAGTTCTTC. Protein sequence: CASSRRLEINRDSYNEQFF.

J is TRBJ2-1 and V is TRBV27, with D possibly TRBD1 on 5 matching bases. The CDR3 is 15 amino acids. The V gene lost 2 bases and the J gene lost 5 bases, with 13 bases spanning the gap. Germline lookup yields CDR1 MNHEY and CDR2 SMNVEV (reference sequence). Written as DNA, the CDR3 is TGTGCCAGCAGTTTAAGTCCCCAGGGAAACAATGAGCAGTTCTTC. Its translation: CASSLSPQGNNEQFF.

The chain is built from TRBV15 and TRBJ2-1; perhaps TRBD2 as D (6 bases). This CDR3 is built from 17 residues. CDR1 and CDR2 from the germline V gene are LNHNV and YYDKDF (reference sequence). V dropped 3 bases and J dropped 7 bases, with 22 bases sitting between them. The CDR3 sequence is CATSSRVLAGTVNEQFF. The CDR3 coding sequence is TGTGCCACCAGCAGTAGGGTTTTGGCGGGAACGGTGAATGAGCAGTTCTTC.

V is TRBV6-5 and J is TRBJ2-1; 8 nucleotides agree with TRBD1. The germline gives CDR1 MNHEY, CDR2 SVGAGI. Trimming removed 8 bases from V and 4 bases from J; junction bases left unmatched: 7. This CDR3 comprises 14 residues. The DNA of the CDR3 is TGTGCCAGCGGGATCGGACAGGGTTACAATGAGCAGTTCTTC. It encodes CASGIGQGYNEQFF.

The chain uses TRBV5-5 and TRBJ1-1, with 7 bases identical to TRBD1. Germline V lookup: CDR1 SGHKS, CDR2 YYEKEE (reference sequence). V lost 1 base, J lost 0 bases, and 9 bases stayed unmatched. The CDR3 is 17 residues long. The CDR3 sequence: CASSLWAPGQLNTEAFF. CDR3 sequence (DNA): TGTGCCAGCAGCTTGTGGGCCCCGGGACAGTTGAACACTGAAGCTTTCTTT.

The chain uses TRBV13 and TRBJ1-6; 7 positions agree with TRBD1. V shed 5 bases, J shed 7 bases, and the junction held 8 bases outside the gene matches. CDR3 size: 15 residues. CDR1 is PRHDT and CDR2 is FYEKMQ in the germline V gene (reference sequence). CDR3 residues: CASSGRQGENSPLHF. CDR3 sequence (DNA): TGTGCCAGCAGCGGTCGACAGGGCGAGAATTCACCCCTCCACTTT.

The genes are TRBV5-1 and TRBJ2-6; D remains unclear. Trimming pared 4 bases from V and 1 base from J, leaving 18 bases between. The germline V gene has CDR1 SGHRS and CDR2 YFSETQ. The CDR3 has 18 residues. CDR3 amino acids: CASSPESWGLSGANVLTF. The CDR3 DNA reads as TGCGCCAGCAGCCCAGAGTCTTGGGGTTTGTCTGGGGCCAACGTCCTGACTTTC.

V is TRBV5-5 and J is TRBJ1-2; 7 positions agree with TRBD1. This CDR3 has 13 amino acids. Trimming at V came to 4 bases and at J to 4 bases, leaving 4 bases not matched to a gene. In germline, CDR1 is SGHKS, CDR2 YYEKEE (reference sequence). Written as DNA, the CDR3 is TGTGCCAGCAGCCGGGACAGCCCCTATGGCTACACCTTC. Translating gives CASSRDSPYGYTF.

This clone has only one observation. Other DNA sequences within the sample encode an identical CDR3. The CDR3 reads CASSYGETQYF. In DNA, the CDR3 is TGTGCCAGCAGTTACGGTGAGACCCAGTACTTC. The V gene is TRBV6-5, the J gene TRBJ2-5; D unresolved. CDR3 length: 11 amino acids. The germline gives CDR1 MNHEY, CDR2 SVGAGI. Trimming pared 2 bases from V and 5 bases from J, leaving 3 bases between.

The DNA for the CDR3 is TGTGCCAGCAGTTTAGGGTTTGGGTTTGGAAACACCATATATTTT. It codes for CASSLGFGFGNTIYF. V is TRBV27 and J is TRBJ1-3; D remains unclear. Germline assignment: CDR1 MNHEY and CDR2 SMNVEV (reference sequence). Trimming shortened V by 2 bases and J by 3 bases, and 11 bases separated the two germline ends. This CDR3 spans 15 amino acids.

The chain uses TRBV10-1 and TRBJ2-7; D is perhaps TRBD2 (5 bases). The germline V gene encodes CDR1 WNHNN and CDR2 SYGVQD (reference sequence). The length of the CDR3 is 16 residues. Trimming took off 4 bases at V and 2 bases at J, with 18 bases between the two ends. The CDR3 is CASSVREPQLTYEQYF. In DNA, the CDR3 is TGCGCCAGCAGTGTACGGGAACCACAGCTAACCTACGAGCAGTACTTC.

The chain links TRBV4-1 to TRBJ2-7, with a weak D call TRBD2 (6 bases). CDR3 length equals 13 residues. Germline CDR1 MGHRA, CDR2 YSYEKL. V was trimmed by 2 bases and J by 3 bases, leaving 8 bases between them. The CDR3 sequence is CASSQRGFYEQYF. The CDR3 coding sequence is TGCGCCAGCAGCCAACGGGGGTTCTACGAGCAGTACTTC.

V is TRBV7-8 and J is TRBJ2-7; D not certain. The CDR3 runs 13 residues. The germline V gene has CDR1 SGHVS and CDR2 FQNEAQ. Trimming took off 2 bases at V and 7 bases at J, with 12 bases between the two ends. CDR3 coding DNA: TGTGCCAGCAGCTTACGGGCCCTGGGGGAGCAGTACTTC. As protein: CASSLRALGEQYF.